Listed below are T cell receptor beta chains from one sample, sequenced in a study of Ad26.COV2.S vaccination and SARS-CoV-2 variants. The table came from immunoSEQ multiplex PCR; TCRdb's copy has only in-frame clones and leaves some out. In the table there are 320,000 or so clones, around 90% of which are singletons. Here the sequenced sample was peripheral blood, taken in a trial of Ad26.COV2.S vaccine versus placebo. Receptor source: a person between 18 and 60 years old who received the Ad26.COV2.S COVID-19 vaccine or a placebo. Both conserved end residues are part of each CDR3. The D gene is left open where the match is weak. Rows give clone size only sometimes, using once, few, many, or a class for an expanded clone.

clone size	V gene	J gene	D gene	CDR3 protein	CDR3 DNA
once	TRBV21-1	TRBJ1-1	.	CATVGQGKGAFF	TGTGCCACCGTGGGACAGGGGAAAGGAGCTTTCTTT
.	TRBV27	TRBJ1-2	.	CASSTYSTDGYTF	TGTGCCAGCAGTACCTACAGTACGGATGGCTACACCTTC
.	TRBV28	TRBJ1-4	.	CASSLSSVKLFF	TGTGCCAGCAGTTTATCGTCGGTAAAACTGTTTTTT
.	TRBV25-1	TRBJ1-2	TRBD1	CASSVTGGIGYTF	TGTGCCAGCAGTGTTACAGGGGGCATTGGCTACACCTTC
.	TRBV6-1	TRBJ1-1	.	CASSYGPPEAFF	TGTGCCAGCAGTTATGGGCCCCCGGAAGCTTTCTTT
once	TRBV7-9	TRBJ1-1	TRBD1	CASSLVGRTGLNTEAFF	TGTGCCAGCAGCTTAGTGGGACGGACAGGGTTGAACACTGAAGCTTTCTTT
.	TRBV4-3	TRBJ2-3	TRBD2	CASSQDAGPQAGGIPDTQYF	TGCGCCAGCAGCCAAGACGCCGGTCCGCAGGCGGGAGGGATCCCAGATACGCAGTATTTT
.	TRBV5-1	TRBJ2-3	TRBD1	CASSFQGARTDTQYF	TGCGCCAGCAGCTTCCAGGGGGCGAGGACAGATACGCAGTATTTT
few	TRBV18	TRBJ1-2	.	CASSPGSEQGYGYTF	TGTGCCAGCTCACCGGGTTCGGAACAGGGCTATGGCTACACCTTC
once	TRBV11-3	TRBJ2-3	.	CASSWDPRDSDTQYF	TGTGCCAGCAGCTGGGACCCGCGGGACTCAGATACGCAGTATTTT
.	TRBV18	TRBJ2-1	TRBD2	CASSPMSGTSYNEQFF	TGTGCCAGCTCACCAATGAGCGGGACCTCCTACAATGAGCAGTTCTTC
once	TRBV6-6	TRBJ1-1	.	CASSFTAEAFF	TGTGCCAGCAGTTTTACAGCTGAAGCTTTCTTT
.	TRBV11-2	TRBJ2-1	.	CASSLSPARSEVDNEQFF	TGTGCCAGCAGCCTCTCCCCGGCTAGGTCAGAAGTGGATAATGAGCAGTTCTTC
.	TRBV4-3	TRBJ2-7	TRBD2	CASSPGLAGATEQYF	TGCGCCAGCAGCCCGGGACTAGCGGGGGCCACCGAGCAGTACTTC
.	TRBV6-6	TRBJ1-1	.	CASSSADTGKDTEAFF	TGTGCCAGCAGTTCGGCAGATACAGGGAAGGACACTGAAGCTTTCTTT
once	TRBV4-1	TRBJ1-4	.	CASSPKWDTEKLFF	TGCGCCAGCAGCCCTAAGTGGGACACTGAAAAACTGTTTTTT
few	TRBV4-2	TRBJ1-2	.	CASSQGGGVSYGYTF	TGTGCCAGCAGCCAAGGGGGTGGGGTAAGCTATGGCTACACCTTC
once	TRBV4-1	TRBJ1-1	.	CASSHRRDLEAFF	TGCGCCAGCAGCCATCGTAGGGACCTTGAAGCTTTCTTT
.	TRBV5-1	TRBJ2-5	.	CASSPAPGTPQETQYF	TGCGCCAGCAGCCCAGCACCCGGGACACCCCAAGAGACCCAGTACTTC
.	TRBV7-6	TRBJ1-1	.	CASSLAADLNTEAFF	TGTGCCAGCAGCTTAGCGGCGGACTTGAACACTGAAGCTTTCTTT
.	TRBV28	TRBJ1-1	.	CASSSPDSYYLDTEAFF	TGTGCCAGCAGTTCCCCAGACAGCTACTATCTGGACACTGAAGCTTTCTTT
.	TRBV7-9	TRBJ2-3	.	CASSPAGPGAADTQYF	TGTGCCAGCAGCCCTGCGGGACCGGGGGCCGCCGATACGCAGTATTTT
.	TRBV7-2	TRBJ1-5	.	CASSQRGGLSNQPQHF	TGTGCCAGCAGCCAGCGGGGGGGGCTAAGCAATCAGCCCCAGCATTTT
.	TRBV5-8	TRBJ1-2	.	CASSLGPQDTDGYTF	TGTGCCAGCAGCTTAGGTCCTCAGGATACGGATGGCTACACCTTC
.	TRBV2	TRBJ2-2	TRBD1	CASSSGGAGTGELFF	TGTGCCAGCAGTTCAGGGGGCGCGGGAACCGGGGAGCTGTTTTTT
once	TRBV7-8	TRBJ1-1	TRBD1	CASSLPQGEMNTEAFF	TGTGCCAGCAGCTTACCTCAGGGGGAGATGAACACTGAAGCTTTCTTT
.	TRBV9	TRBJ2-2	.	CASSVSANTGELFF	TGTGCCAGCAGCGTATCAGCTAACACCGGGGAGCTGTTTTTT
.	TRBV4-1	TRBJ2-1	.	CASSGRGIWNNEQFF	TGCGCCAGCAGCGGGCGGGGTATTTGGAACAATGAGCAGTTCTTC
.	TRBV7-2	TRBJ2-3	.	CASSLRSHDRTDTQYF	TGTGCCAGCAGCTTGAGGTCTCACGATCGCACAGATACGCAGTATTTT
.	TRBV6-2/TRBV6-3	TRBJ1-1	TRBD1	CASGRQGVSTEAFF	TGTGCCAGCGGCCGACAGGGAGTAAGCACTGAAGCTTTCTTT
.	TRBV3-1/TRBV3-2	TRBJ1-2	.	CASSPSSGQLSSYTF	TGTGCCAGCAGCCCATCATCGGGTCAGCTATCTAGCTACACCTTC
.	TRBV5-1	TRBJ1-2	.	CASSPDPPTWDMSSYGYTF	TGCGCCAGCAGCCCGGACCCTCCTACATGGGACATGTCCTCCTATGGCTACACCTTC
.	TRBV19	TRBJ1-3	.	CASSILPGPISGNTIYF	TGTGCCAGTAGTATTCTGCCAGGGCCTATCTCTGGAAACACCATATATTTT
.	TRBV7-2	TRBJ1-2	.	CASSLGTANYGYTF	TGTGCCAGCAGCTTAGGAACAGCTAACTATGGCTACACCTTC
.	TRBV27	TRBJ1-1	.	CASSLSGTNTEAFF	TGTGCCAGCAGTTTATCAGGGACGAACACTGAAGCTTTCTTT
once	TRBV18	TRBJ2-6	.	CASSPTYTHSGANVLTF	TGTGCCAGCTCACCGACCTATACTCACTCTGGGGCCAACGTCCTGACTTTC
.	TRBV19	TRBJ1-2	.	CASHPPGTPWDGYTF	TGTGCCAGTCACCCCCCCGGGACACCGTGGGATGGCTACACCTTC
once	TRBV18	TRBJ1-4	.	CASSPELGPNEKLFF	TGTGCCAGCTCACCCGAGTTGGGTCCTAATGAAAAACTGTTTTTT
.	TRBV7-2	TRBJ1-6	.	CASSLEVAGRTHF	TGTGCCAGCAGCTTAGAAGTCGCGGGCCGTACCCACTTT
.	TRBV18	TRBJ1-6	.	CASSPKSDRTGTF	TGTGCCAGCTCCCCAAAGTCGGACCGTACCGGGACGTTT
.	TRBV18	TRBJ1-2	.	CASSPLGGLASYGYTF	TGTGCCAGCTCACCATTGGGGGGACTGGCTAGCTATGGCTACACCTTC
once	TRBV6-1	TRBJ2-2	.	CASSERSLVGELFF	TGTGCCAGCAGTGAACGCTCTTTAGTCGGGGAGCTGTTTTTT